Listed below are T cell receptor beta chains from one sample, sequenced in a study of blood T cells in healthy people across ages. MiXCR was run by TCRdb on the 5' RACE reads, yielding one entry per CDR3 protein. The sample shows approximately 2,000,000 distinct CDR3 sequences, about two fifths of them seen only once. Specimen: blood. The receptor set was obtained from a human donor in good health. CDR3s include the opening cysteine and the closing phenylalanine or tryptophan. A D gene is named only where the DNA matches it firmly. The size field is filled for only some rows; it gives once, few, many or a size class.

j_gene: TRBJ1-1
abundance: -
v_gene: TRBV20-1
d_gene: TRBD1
CDR3nt: TGCAGTGCTAGATCACGGAGGGACAGGGGTCCGGACACTGAAGCTTTCTTT
CDR3aa: CSARSRRDRGPDTEAFF

j_gene: TRBJ2-5
abundance: few
v_gene: TRBV5-1
d_gene: TRBD2
CDR3nt: TGCGCCAGCAGCTTGGGCAGGGTAGGCGGGGGAAACCAAGAGACCCAGTACTTC
CDR3aa: CASSLGRVGGGNQETQYF

j_gene: TRBJ2-3
abundance: few
v_gene: TRBV15
d_gene: TRBD1
CDR3nt: TGTGCCACCAGCAGAGGGAGGGACAGGGGAACAGATACGCAGTATTTT
CDR3aa: CATSRGRDRGTDTQYF

j_gene: TRBJ2-7
abundance: few
v_gene: TRBV6-2/TRBV6-3
d_gene: -
CDR3nt: TGTGCCAGCAGTCCCCGACTCCTGAGCTCCTACGAGCAGTACTTC
CDR3aa: CASSPRLLSSYEQYF

j_gene: TRBJ1-1
abundance: -
v_gene: TRBV12-3/TRBV12-4
d_gene: TRBD1
CDR3nt: TGTGCCAGCAGCCACCGGGACAGATCTTACACTGAAGCTTTCTTT
CDR3aa: CASSHRDRSYTEAFF

j_gene: TRBJ2-3
abundance: few
v_gene: TRBV4-3
d_gene: -
CDR3nt: TGCGCCAGCAGCCAAGATTTTGGAGCCCCCACAGATACGCAGTATTTT
CDR3aa: CASSQDFGAPTDTQYF

j_gene: TRBJ1-2
abundance: few
v_gene: TRBV4-1
d_gene: -
CDR3nt: TGCGCCAGCAGCCAGGCCGGGGGATTTGGCTACACCTTC
CDR3aa: CASSQAGGFGYTF

j_gene: TRBJ2-1
abundance: -
v_gene: TRBV11-3
d_gene: TRBD2
CDR3nt: TGTGCCAGCAGCCTTAGGGCTAGCGGGGGCTTTGACAATGAGCAGTTCTTC
CDR3aa: CASSLRASGGFDNEQFF

j_gene: TRBJ2-3
abundance: -
v_gene: TRBV3-1
d_gene: -
CDR3nt: TGTGCCAGCAGCCGACTCTTAGGCGCAGATACGCAGTATTTT
CDR3aa: CASSRLLGADTQYF

j_gene: TRBJ2-3
abundance: -
v_gene: TRBV5-6
d_gene: -
CDR3nt: TGTGCCAGCAGCTCCTACATACTCCCACTCACAGATACGCAGTATTTT
CDR3aa: CASSSYILPLTDTQYF

j_gene: TRBJ1-4
abundance: -
v_gene: TRBV10-3
d_gene: TRBD1
CDR3nt: TGTGCCATCAGCCCGGGACAGGAGAATGAAAAACTGTTTTTT
CDR3aa: CAISPGQENEKLFF

j_gene: TRBJ2-2
abundance: once
v_gene: TRBV24-1
d_gene: -
CDR3nt: TGTGCCACCAACCGACAGGGAGGGGGGGAGCTGTTTTTT
CDR3aa: CATNRQGGGELFF

j_gene: TRBJ1-2
abundance: few
v_gene: TRBV20-1
d_gene: TRBD1
CDR3nt: TGCAGTGTTAGACGGCCACAGGGGGCCGGCTATGGCTACACCTTC
CDR3aa: CSVRRPQGAGYGYTF

j_gene: TRBJ1-2
abundance: few
v_gene: TRBV7-2
d_gene: TRBD1
CDR3nt: TGTGCCAGCAGCTTAGACTTCCAGGGGGATAATGGCTACACCTTC
CDR3aa: CASSLDFQGDNGYTF

j_gene: TRBJ2-3
abundance: many
v_gene: TRBV5-1
d_gene: TRBD1
CDR3nt: TGCGCCAGCAGACCTCAGGGGGCGGTCGGCGATACGCAGTATTTT
CDR3aa: CASRPQGAVGDTQYF

j_gene: TRBJ2-5
abundance: once
v_gene: TRBV20-1
d_gene: -
CDR3nt: TGCAGTGCTAGAGGTCGGGGTGGGGAGACCCAGTACTTC
CDR3aa: CSARGRGGETQYF

j_gene: TRBJ1-2
abundance: -
v_gene: TRBV18
d_gene: -
CDR3nt: TGTGCCAGCTCACCACGGGCGGGGTTTGACTATGGCTACACCTTC
CDR3aa: CASSPRAGFDYGYTF

j_gene: TRBJ1-1
abundance: -
v_gene: TRBV29-1
d_gene: -
CDR3nt: TGCAGCGTTGAACCGGACACTGAAGCTTTCTTT
CDR3aa: CSVEPDTEAFF

j_gene: TRBJ2-1
abundance: -
v_gene: TRBV3-1
d_gene: TRBD2
CDR3nt: TGTGCCAGCAGCCAGCTAAGCGGGGTTGAGCAGTTCTTC
CDR3aa: CASSQLSGVEQFF

j_gene: TRBJ1-6
abundance: many
v_gene: TRBV10-3
d_gene: -
CDR3nt: TGTGCCATCAGTGAGTCGGAAACGCCAAGCCACTTT
CDR3aa: CAISESETPSHF

j_gene: TRBJ2-3
abundance: few
v_gene: TRBV28
d_gene: -
CDR3nt: TGTGCCAGCAGTTTAGCCTACGGGGAAGCGGTACAGACAGATACGCAGTATTTT
CDR3aa: CASSLAYGEAVQTDTQYF

j_gene: TRBJ2-7
abundance: -
v_gene: TRBV28
d_gene: TRBD2
CDR3nt: TGTGCCAGCAGTCATAAATCCGGGACTAGTTTCAACGAGCAGTACTTC
CDR3aa: CASSHKSGTSFNEQYF

j_gene: TRBJ1-1
abundance: -
v_gene: TRBV29-1
d_gene: -
CDR3nt: TGCAGCGTTGGAAAGGGTGAGAACACTGAAGCTTTCTTT
CDR3aa: CSVGKGENTEAFF

j_gene: TRBJ1-6
abundance: few
v_gene: TRBV25-1
d_gene: -
CDR3nt: TGTGCCAGCAGCCAAACCGGGGACGGACTAAATAATTCACCCCTCCACTTT
CDR3aa: CASSQTGDGLNNSPLHF

j_gene: TRBJ2-1
abundance: few
v_gene: TRBV20-1
d_gene: -
CDR3nt: TGCAGTGCTCATTCGGGGGGCCAGCCAGACAATGAGCAGTTCTTC
CDR3aa: CSAHSGGQPDNEQFF

j_gene: TRBJ1-1
abundance: -
v_gene: TRBV12-3/TRBV12-4
d_gene: -
CDR3nt: TGTGCCAGCAGTCGCGGGTACCTTACCGGGACTGAAGCTTTCTTT
CDR3aa: CASSRGYLTGTEAFF

j_gene: TRBJ1-1
abundance: -
v_gene: TRBV4-2
d_gene: TRBD1
CDR3nt: TGTGCCAGCAGCCACGGGACAGAGCTGAACACTGAAGCTTTCTTT
CDR3aa: CASSHGTELNTEAFF

j_gene: TRBJ2-3
abundance: few
v_gene: TRBV4-3
d_gene: -
CDR3nt: TGCGCCAGCAGCCAAGATGCCCAACGGACGCAGTATTTT
CDR3aa: CASSQDAQRTQYF

j_gene: TRBJ2-7
abundance: -
v_gene: TRBV6-5
d_gene: TRBD1
CDR3nt: TGTGCCAGCAGTAGAACGACAGGGGGGCCTTACGAGCAGTACTTC
CDR3aa: CASSRTTGGPYEQYF

j_gene: TRBJ1-5
abundance: few
v_gene: TRBV7-2
d_gene: TRBD1
CDR3nt: TGTGCCAGCAGCACCGGACAGGATCAGCCCCAGCATTTT
CDR3aa: CASSTGQDQPQHF

j_gene: TRBJ1-1
abundance: -
v_gene: TRBV12-3/TRBV12-4
d_gene: -
CDR3nt: TGTGCCAGCAGCCCACAGGTTACAGGGGAAGCTTTCTTT
CDR3aa: CASSPQVTGEAFF